The entry below describes one TCR beta chain. The antigen remains undetermined. These data belong to a study of a mutant IDH1 vaccine in newly diagnosed glioma. Study-level background: Every participant had undergone radiotherapy, temozolomide, or both before, and most underwent both.

Time point reported: week 47, end of study. Doses comprised 300 ug of mutant IDH1 20-mer peptide each, plus topical imiquimod. The table came from immunoSEQ multiplex PCR; TCRdb's copy has only in-frame clones and leaves some out. The top ten clones hold approximately 12% of a sample with around 30,000 clones, about 87% of them seen once. This TCR was recovered from a woman in her 30s with glioma. This specimen consisted of PBMCs, obtained from a glioma patient whose treatment included an IDH1 peptide vaccine.

This CDR3 reads CASSRTGGTEAFF. The CDR3 DNA reads as TGCGCCAGCAGTCGGACAGGGGGGACTGAAGCTTTCTTT. The chain uses TRBV10-2 and TRBJ1-1; 10 nucleotides agree with TRBD1. Germline-derived CDR1 and CDR2 are WSHSY and SAAADI. Unmatched junction bases numbered 2, after V lost 5 bases and J lost 5 bases. This CDR3 spans 13 amino acids.